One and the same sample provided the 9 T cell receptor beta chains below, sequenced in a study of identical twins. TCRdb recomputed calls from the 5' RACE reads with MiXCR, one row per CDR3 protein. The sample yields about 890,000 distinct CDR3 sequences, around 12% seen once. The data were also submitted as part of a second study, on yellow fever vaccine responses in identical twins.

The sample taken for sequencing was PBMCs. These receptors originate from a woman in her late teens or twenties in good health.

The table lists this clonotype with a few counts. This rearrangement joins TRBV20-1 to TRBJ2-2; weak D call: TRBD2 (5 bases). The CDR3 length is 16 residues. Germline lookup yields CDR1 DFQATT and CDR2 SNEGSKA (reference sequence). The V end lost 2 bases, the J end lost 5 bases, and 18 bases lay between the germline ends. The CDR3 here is CSARSQRAVETGELFF. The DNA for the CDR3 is TGCAGTGCTAGAAGTCAGAGGGCGGTGGAGACCGGGGAGCTGTTTTTT.

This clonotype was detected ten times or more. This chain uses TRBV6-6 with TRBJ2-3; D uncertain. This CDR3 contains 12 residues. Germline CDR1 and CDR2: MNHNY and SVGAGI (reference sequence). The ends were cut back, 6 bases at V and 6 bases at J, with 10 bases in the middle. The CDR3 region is CASRETGDTQYF. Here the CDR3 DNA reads TGTGCCAGCAGGGAGACCGGTGATACGCAGTATTTT.

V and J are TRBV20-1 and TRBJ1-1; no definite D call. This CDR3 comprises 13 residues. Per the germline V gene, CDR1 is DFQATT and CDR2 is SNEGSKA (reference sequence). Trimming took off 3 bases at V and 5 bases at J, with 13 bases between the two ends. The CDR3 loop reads CSASSGSDTEAFF. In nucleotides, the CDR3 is TGCAGTGCTAGTTCAGGATCGGATACTGAAGCTTTCTTT.

This CDR3 reads CASSFSGAWSTDTQYF. The CDR3 DNA reads as TGTGCCAGCAGTTTCTCAGGGGCTTGGAGCACAGATACGCAGTATTTT. The chain uses TRBV27 and TRBJ2-3; D might be TRBD1 (6 bases). Deletions cut 3 bases from V and 0 bases from J, with 13 bases between. The CDR3 loop spans 16 amino acids. The germline V gene has CDR1 MNHEY and CDR2 SMNVEV (reference sequence).

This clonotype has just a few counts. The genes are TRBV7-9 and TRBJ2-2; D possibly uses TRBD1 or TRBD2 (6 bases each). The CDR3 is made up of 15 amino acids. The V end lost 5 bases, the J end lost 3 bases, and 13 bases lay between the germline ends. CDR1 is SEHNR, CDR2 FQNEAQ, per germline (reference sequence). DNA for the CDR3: TGTGCCAGCAGCCGCACGGGGGCCGACACCGGGGAGCTGTTTTTT. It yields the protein CASSRTGADTGELFF.

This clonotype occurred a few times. Here the CDR3 DNA reads TGTGCCACCAGCATCTACCACGGGGTTAGCAATCAGCCCCAGCATTTT. It yields the protein CATSIYHGVSNQPQHF. The rearrangement uses TRBV15 and TRBJ1-5, with D unresolved. The ends were cut back, 4 bases at V and 0 bases at J, with 13 bases in the middle. Germline-derived CDR1 and CDR2 are LNHNV and YYDKDF (reference sequence). CDR3 size: 16 residues.

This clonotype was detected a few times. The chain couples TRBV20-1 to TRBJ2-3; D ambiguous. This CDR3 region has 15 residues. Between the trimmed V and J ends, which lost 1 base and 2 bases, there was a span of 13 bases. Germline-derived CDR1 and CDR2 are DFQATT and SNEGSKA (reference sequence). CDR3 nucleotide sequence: TGCAGTGCTAGAGCCCTGAACGCGATCACAGATACGCAGTATTTT. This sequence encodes CSARALNAITDTQYF.

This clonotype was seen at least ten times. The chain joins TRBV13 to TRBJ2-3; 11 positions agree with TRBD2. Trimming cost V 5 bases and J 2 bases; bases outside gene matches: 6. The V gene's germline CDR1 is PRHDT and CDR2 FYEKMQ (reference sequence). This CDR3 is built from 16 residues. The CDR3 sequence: CASSVRLAGNTDTQYF. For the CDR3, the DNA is TGTGCCAGCAGCGTTAGACTAGCGGGGAACACAGATACGCAGTATTTT.

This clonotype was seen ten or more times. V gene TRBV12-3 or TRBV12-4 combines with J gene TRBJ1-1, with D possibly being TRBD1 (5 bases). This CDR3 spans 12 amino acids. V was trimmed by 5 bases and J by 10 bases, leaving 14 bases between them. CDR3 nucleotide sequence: TGTGCCAGCAGTACCGGGGCCCTTGTAGCTTTCTTT. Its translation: CASSTGALVAFF.